The 17 T cell receptor beta chains below all came from one sample that was sequenced in a study of beta chain features in type 1 diabetes. All of the isolated RNA was reverse transcribed, so expressed TCRB transcripts were sequenced. Profiled with immunoSEQ multiplex PCR; TCRdb holds only in-frame clones, not every one. The sample gives hundreds of thousands of clones, about 14% of which show up once; about 0.026% is in the top ten. Sequencing was carried out using naive CD4+ T cells from blood. The receptors were sampled from a woman in her thirties or forties in good health.

The genes are TRBV5-4 and TRBJ1-5, with D unresolved. V was trimmed by 5 bases and J by 5 bases, leaving 20 bases between them. The germline CDR1 and CDR2 sequences are SGHNT and YYREEE (reference sequence). This CDR3 has 16 residues. CDR3 region: CASSDSPGRDYQPQHF. Written as DNA, the CDR3 is TGTGCCAGCAGTGACTCTCCGGGGAGGGATTATCAGCCCCAGCATTTT. The variable domain in full, completed from reference TRBV5-4 and TRBJ1-5, reads ETGVTQSPTHLIKTRGQQVTLRCSSQSGHNTVSWYQQALGQGPQFIFQYYREEENGRGNFPPRFSGLQFPNYSSELNVNALELDDSALYLCASSDSPGRDYQPQHFGDGTRLSIL.

V gene TRBV6-5 combines with J gene TRBJ2-2; D might be TRBD1 (6 bases). V was pared by 6 bases and J by 7 bases, with 6 bases between. There are 11 residues in the CDR3. Per germline, CDR1 MNHEY and CDR2 SVGAGI. The CDR3 DNA sequence: TGTGCCAGCAGACAGGGCGGGGAGCTGTTTTTT. This codes for CASRQGGELFF.

The chain joins TRBV7-9 to TRBJ1-1; tentative D call: TRBD1 (5 bases). V lost 4 bases and J 6 bases, leaving 9 bases between the germline ends. Looked up from germline, CDR1 is SEHNR and CDR2 is FQNEAQ (reference sequence). The CDR3 loop spans 12 amino acids. In DNA form, the CDR3 reads TGTGCCAGCAGCTCATGGGGCGCTGAAGCTTTCTTT. Its translation is CASSSWGAEAFF.

This clone occurred a few times. The CDR3 coding sequence is TGTGCCAGCAGCGCACGGACATACCAAGAGACCCAGTACTTC. It is translated as CASSARTYQETQYF. The chain couples TRBV9 to TRBJ2-5, with D maybe TRBD1 (5 bases). The CDR3 totals 14 residues. Germline V gives CDR1 SGDLS, CDR2 YYNGEE. Between the trimmed V and J ends, which lost 3 bases and 0 bases, there was a span of 9 bases.

This clone was seen a few times. V gene TRBV7-2 combines with J gene TRBJ1-5; weak D call: TRBD1 (6 bases). Germline assignment: CDR1 SGHTA and CDR2 FQGNSA. V was cut by 7 bases and J by 7 bases, with 14 bases left in between. The CDR3 contains 13 residues. CDR3 DNA sequence: TGTGCCAGCACTGGGGGCGCCGGGCAGCCCCAGCATTTT. Protein sequence: CASTGGAGQPQHF.

A few counts support this clone. The chain employs TRBV19 and TRBJ2-5; perhaps TRBD2 as D (6 bases). CDR1 and CDR2 from the germline V gene are LNHDA and SQIVND (reference sequence). This CDR3 is 13 amino acids long. The V gene lost 4 bases and the J gene lost 0 bases, with 6 bases spanning the gap. The CDR3 DNA follows: TGTGCCAGTAGTAGCGGGGACCAAGAGACCCAGTACTTC. Translated, it gives CASSSGDQETQYF.

This clone has more than one count but fewer than ten. V usage is TRBV18 and J usage is TRBJ2-7; TRBD1 matches at 8 bases. Per the germline V gene, CDR1 is KGHSH and CDR2 is LQKENI. The junction had 7 bases not matched to a gene; V was cut back by 3 bases and J by 3 bases. CDR3 size: 15 residues. The CDR3 DNA reads as TGTGCCAGCTCACCGTACTCCGGGACAGGCTACGAGCAGTACTTC. Protein product: CASSPYSGTGYEQYF.

This chain connects TRBV11-1 to TRBJ2-5; 7 bases agree with TRBD1. The CDR3 has 14 residues. V was pared by 4 bases and J by 2 bases, with 4 bases of the junction left unmatched. CDR1 and CDR2 from the germline V gene are SGHAT and FQDESV (reference sequence). CDR3 region: CASSSGQAQETQYF. In DNA, the CDR3 is TGTGCCAGCAGCTCCGGACAGGCTCAAGAGACCCAGTACTTC.

This clone has a handful of counts. The CDR3 region is CSVGAVAGRTGELFF. CDR3 nucleotides: TGCAGCGTTGGGGCGGTAGCGGGGCGCACCGGGGAGCTGTTTTTT. The chain employs TRBV29-1 and TRBJ2-2; 8 bases line up with TRBD2. J gave up 4 bases and V 4 bases, and 8 bases lay outside the gene matches. Germline-derived CDR1 and CDR2 are SQVTM and ANQGSEA. This CDR3 comprises 15 residues.

As DNA, the CDR3 is TGTGCCAGCAGCGTAGACAATGCCAGGGGATTTAAGAACACTGAAGCTTTCTTT. This translates into CASSVDNARGFKNTEAFF. The chain uses TRBV9 and TRBJ1-1; tentatively, D is TRBD1 (6 bases). V gave up 0 bases and J gave up 1 base, with 19 bases separating them. Germline lookup yields CDR1 SGDLS and CDR2 YYNGEE. The length of the CDR3 is 18 residues.

This clone was detected once. The chain joins TRBV7-2 to TRBJ2-3; possibly TRBD2 for D (6 bases). The CDR3 length is 15 residues. The germline gives CDR1 SGHTA, CDR2 FQGNSA. The V and J ends lost 1 base and 4 bases respectively, with 12 bases between them. The CDR3 protein is CASSLGSRGSDTQYF. CDR3 coding DNA: TGTGCCAGCAGCTTAGGTAGCCGGGGGTCAGATACGCAGTATTTT.

This clone was picked up many times. The V gene is TRBV29-1, the J gene TRBJ2-7; the D gene is possibly TRBD1 (5 bases). The V gene's germline CDR1 is SQVTM and CDR2 ANQGSEA. The CDR3 length is 11 residues. V dropped 7 bases and J dropped 2 bases, with 9 bases sitting between them. CDR3 bases: TGCAGCGGACAGACAGCCTACGAGCAGTACTTC. Translating it yields CSGQTAYEQYF.

The chain carries TRBV9 and TRBJ2-5; 11 nucleotides line up with TRBD1. The closer fit of TRBJ2-7 to the DNA end suggests the J call may be wrong. The CDR3 runs 14 residues. Germline assignment: CDR1 SGDLS and CDR2 YYNGEE. The CDR3 nucleotides read TGTGCCAGCAGCGCCCGGGACAGGGGGTACGAGCAGTACTTC. Translation gives CASSARDRGYEQYF.

The rearrangement joins TRBV10-3 to TRBJ2-1; D is perhaps TRBD2 (6 bases). The CDR3 extends over 16 amino acids. From germline, CDR1 is ENHRY and CDR2 SYGVKD. The V and J ends lost 7 bases and 4 bases respectively, with 20 bases between them. The CDR3 here is CAINNPQGGFYNEQFF. In nucleotides, the CDR3 is TGTGCCATCAACAACCCGCAAGGAGGGTTTTACAATGAGCAGTTCTTC.

V gene TRBV9 combines with J gene TRBJ2-5; D gene unclear. The V end lost 0 bases, the J end lost 6 bases, and 9 bases lay between the germline ends. CDR1 is SGDLS, CDR2 YYNGEE, per germline. The CDR3 consists of 13 residues. CDR3 in DNA: TGTGCCAGCAGCGTAGGACAATGGAAGACCCAGTACTTC. Its protein product is CASSVGQWKTQYF.

V gene TRBV7-9 combines with J gene TRBJ1-2; a weak D match, TRBD1 (5 bases). V shed 0 bases and J shed 0 bases, with 11 bases lying between them. The CDR3 runs 16 residues. Germline lookup yields CDR1 SEHNR and CDR2 FQNEAQ (reference sequence). DNA of the CDR3: TGTGCCAGCAGCTTAGCGCTCAGGGTAACTAACTATGGCTACACCTTC. It yields the protein CASSLALRVTNYGYTF.

This clone appeared a few times. This chain links TRBV19 with TRBJ2-2; D may be TRBD2 (6 bases). V lost 6 bases and J lost 0, with 14 bases in between. The CDR3 loop spans 16 amino acids. Germline V gene data show CDR1 as LNHDA and CDR2 as SQIVND (reference sequence). The DNA for the CDR3 is TGTGCCAGTAGCGGGGGAAGGATCACGAACACCGGGGAGCTGTTTTTT. Its protein product is CASSGGRITNTGELFF.